This TCR beta chain was identified during a study of CD8 T cells in Susac syndrome. CDR3 length equals 14 residues. Germline CDR1 is KGHDR and CDR2 is SFDVKD. The V and J ends lost 5 bases and 4 bases, in that order; junction bases with no gene match: 2. The multiple sclerosis control group comprised treatment-naive patients with stable or active relapsing-remitting disease. The CD8+ and CD4+ T cells were isolated magnetically using a negative isolation approach, whereas the TEMRA cells were enriched by FACS. It was with random hexamers that roughly 0.5 to 1 ug RNA was reverse transcribed. A single record per CDR3 protein comes from TCRdb applying MiXCR to the immunoSEQ multiplex PCR reads. The data contain 200,000 or so distinct CDR3 sequences, nearly 95% of them singletons.

The clonotype comes from a human donor with multiple sclerosis. V and J are TRBV24-1 and TRBJ2-4; 9 bases align to TRBD2. Sequences were obtained from CD4+ T cells from PBMCs. The CDR3 here is CATSAAGGKNIQYF. In nucleotides, the CDR3 is TGTGCCACCAGTGCGGCGGGAGGGAAAAACATTCAGTACTTC.